The rows below give T cell receptor beta chains drawn from one sample of a study of T cell responses to AZD1222 COVID-19 vaccine. The data were produced by immunoSEQ multiplex PCR, yet TCRdb's version contains in-frame clones alone and is incomplete. The table has around 130,000 clones, roughly 92% seen once. This specimen consisted of peripheral blood, obtained on day 0 of AZD1222 vaccination. The receptors derive from an adult in good health. Both conserved end residues are part of each CDR3. Each record gives: clone size, J gene, V gene, D gene, CDR3 protein, CDR3 DNA. D genes are given only for firm matches. A clone size is listed for some rows: how often the clone was seen (once, few, many), or a class if it is expanded.

once	TRBJ2-2	TRBV5-1	.	CASSWDTGELFF	TGCGCCAGCAGCTGGGACACCGGGGAGCTGTTTTTT
.	TRBJ1-2	TRBV5-4	.	CASSQGFYGYTF	TGTGCCAGCAGCCAGGGGTTCTATGGCTACACCTTC
.	TRBJ2-1	TRBV6-5	.	CASSYSYGLFNNEQFF	TGTGCCAGCAGTTACTCGTACGGGTTATTCAACAATGAGCAGTTCTTC
.	TRBJ1-1	TRBV2	.	CASRADMNTEAFF	TGTGCCAGCAGGGCAGATATGAACACTGAAGCTTTCTTT
.	TRBJ1-1	TRBV2	TRBD1	CASTMTGLNTEAFF	TGTGCCAGCACCATGACAGGGTTGAACACTGAAGCTTTCTTT
.	TRBJ1-1	TRBV30	.	CAWSFPAGIEAFF	TGTGCCTGGAGTTTCCCCGCGGGAATCGAAGCTTTCTTT
.	TRBJ2-1	TRBV5-1	TRBD2	CASSLRLAGYNEQFF	TGCGCCAGCAGCTTGAGGCTAGCGGGGTACAATGAGCAGTTCTTC
.	TRBJ1-2	TRBV3-1/TRBV3-2	TRBD1	CASKGTAYGYTF	TGTGCCAGCAAAGGGACAGCTTATGGCTACACCTTC
once	TRBJ1-6	TRBV5-6	.	CASSYRADDNSPLHF	TGTGCCAGCAGCTACCGGGCCGACGATAATTCACCCCTCCACTTT
.	TRBJ2-6	TRBV5-1	TRBD1	CASSPDGQGGSGANVLTF	TGCGCCAGCAGCCCTGATGGACAGGGGGGCTCTGGGGCCAACGTCCTGACTTTC
.	TRBJ2-1	TRBV7-3	TRBD2	CASSSGLAGPYNEQFF	TGTGCCAGCAGCTCGGGACTAGCGGGGCCTTACAATGAGCAGTTCTTC
.	TRBJ1-1	TRBV2	.	CASSRVSTWTEAFF	TGTGCCAGCAGTCGAGTCTCTACGTGGACTGAAGCTTTCTTT
.	TRBJ1-1	TRBV4-1	TRBD1	CASSQAPGQGFTEAFF	TGCGCCAGCAGCCAGGCCCCGGGACAGGGCTTCACTGAAGCTTTCTTT
.	TRBJ1-2	TRBV4-3	.	CASSPTGDYGYTF	TGCGCCAGCAGCCCTACGGGTGACTATGGCTACACCTTC
.	TRBJ1-3	TRBV3-1/TRBV3-2	.	CASSQDRPPGNTIYF	TGTGCCAGCAGCCAAGACCGCCCGCCTGGAAACACCATATATTTT
.	TRBJ1-5	TRBV15	.	CATSRSLTVDSNQPQHF	TGTGCCACCAGCAGAAGTTTAACGGTAGATAGCAATCAGCCCCAGCATTTT
.	TRBJ1-5	TRBV5-1	.	CASSRGPERNQPQHF	TGCGCCAGCAGCCGGGGTCCCGAGCGCAATCAGCCCCAGCATTTT
.	TRBJ1-1	TRBV7-8	.	CASSLEGGIEAFF	TGTGCCAGCAGCTTAGAGGGGGGTATTGAAGCTTTCTTT
.	TRBJ2-1	TRBV7-9	.	CASSLRQRNEQFF	TGTGCCAGCAGCCTCAGACAGCGCAATGAGCAGTTCTTC
.	TRBJ1-3	TRBV27	TRBD1	CASSLGQGAGNTIYF	TGTGCCAGCAGTTTAGGACAGGGGGCTGGAAACACCATATATTTT
.	TRBJ1-2	TRBV6-1	.	CASTDSFLSGDYGYTF	TGTGCCAGCACTGACAGCTTTTTGTCGGGTGACTATGGCTACACCTTC
.	TRBJ1-5	TRBV4-1	.	CASSQDFEGAGQPQHF	TGCGCCAGCAGCCAGGACTTCGAGGGTGCGGGGCAGCCCCAGCATTTT
.	TRBJ1-5	TRBV10-3	.	CASGTPGVNQPQHF	TGTGCCAGCGGGACACCCGGCGTCAATCAGCCCCAGCATTTT
.	TRBJ1-2	TRBV27	.	CASSLSPQGPLYGYTF	TGTGCCAGCAGTTTATCGCCACAGGGTCCCCTCTATGGCTACACCTTC
.	TRBJ1-3	TRBV12-3/TRBV12-4	.	CASSFAGNTIYF	TGTGCCAGCAGTTTCGCCGGAAACACCATATATTTT
.	TRBJ2-5	TRBV5-4	.	CASSLGRVLSQETQYF	TGTGCCAGCAGCTTGGGGCGGGTACTAAGCCAAGAGACCCAGTACTTC
.	TRBJ2-2	TRBV20-1	.	CSVGGSGELFF	TGCAGTGTCGGGGGTTCCGGGGAGCTGTTTTTT
.	TRBJ1-5	TRBV18	TRBD1	CASSPIQGGDQPQHF	TGTGCCAGCTCACCAATTCAGGGGGGGGATCAGCCCCAGCATTTT
.	TRBJ1-6	TRBV30	.	CAWSQTDGDNSPLHF	TGTGCCTGGAGTCAAACCGACGGGGATAATTCACCCCTCCACTTT
.	TRBJ1-5	TRBV6-5	.	CASSYQGYNQPQHF	TGTGCCAGCAGCTACCAGGGTTACAATCAGCCCCAGCATTTT